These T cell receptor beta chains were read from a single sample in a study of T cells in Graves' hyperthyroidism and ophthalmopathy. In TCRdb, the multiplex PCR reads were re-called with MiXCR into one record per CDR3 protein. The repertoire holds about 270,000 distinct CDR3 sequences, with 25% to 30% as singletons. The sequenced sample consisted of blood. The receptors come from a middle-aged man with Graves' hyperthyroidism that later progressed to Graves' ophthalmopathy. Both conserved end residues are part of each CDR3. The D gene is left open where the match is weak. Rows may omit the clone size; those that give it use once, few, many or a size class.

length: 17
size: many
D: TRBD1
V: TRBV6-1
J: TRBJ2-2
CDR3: CASSEFSTGALSGELFF
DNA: TGTGCCAGCAGTGAATTCTCAACAGGGGCCTTATCCGGGGAGCTGTTTTTT

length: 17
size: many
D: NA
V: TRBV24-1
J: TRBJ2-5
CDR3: CATSDYRTDRSQETQYF
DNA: TGTGCCACCAGTGATTATCGGACCGACAGAAGCCAAGAGACCCAGTACTTC

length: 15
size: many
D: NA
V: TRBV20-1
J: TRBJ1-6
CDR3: CSAREGPIYNSPLHF
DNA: TGCAGTGCTAGAGAAGGCCCCATCTATAATTCACCCCTCCACTTT

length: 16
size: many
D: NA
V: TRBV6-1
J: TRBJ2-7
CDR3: CASSEVFQGFSYEQYF
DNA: TGTGCCAGCAGTGAAGTATTTCAGGGATTTTCCTACGAGCAGTACTTC

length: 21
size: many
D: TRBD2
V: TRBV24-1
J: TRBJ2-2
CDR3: CATSDWGVSGRSGADTGELVF
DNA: TGTGCCACCAGTGATTGGGGGGTCAGCGGGAGAAGTGGAGCGGACACCGGGGAGCTGGTTTTT

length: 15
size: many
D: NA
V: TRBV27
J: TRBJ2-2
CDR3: CASSLMTGRSGELFF
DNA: TGTGCCAGCAGTTTAATGACGGGGAGATCCGGGGAGCTGTTTTTT

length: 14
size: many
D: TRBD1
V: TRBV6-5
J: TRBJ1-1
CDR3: CASRSGGGRGEAFF
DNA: TGTGCCAGCAGATCAGGGGGCGGTCGTGGTGAAGCTTTCTTT

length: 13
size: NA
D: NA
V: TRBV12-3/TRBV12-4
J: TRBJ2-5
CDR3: CASTLGQGETQYF
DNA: TGTGCCAGCACCCTGGGTCAGGGAGAGACCCAGTACTTC

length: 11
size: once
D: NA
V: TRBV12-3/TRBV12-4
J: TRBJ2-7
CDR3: CASSYKYEQYF
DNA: TGTGCCAGCAGTTACAAGTACGAGCAGTACTTC

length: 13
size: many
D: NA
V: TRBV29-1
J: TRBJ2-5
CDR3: CSYAGVFQETQYF
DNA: TGCAGCTACGCTGGGGTGTTCCAAGAGACCCAGTACTTC

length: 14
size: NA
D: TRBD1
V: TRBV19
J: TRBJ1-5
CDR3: CASSKTGAGQPQHF
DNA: TGTGCCAGTAGTAAGACAGGGGCAGGGCAGCCCCAGCATTTT

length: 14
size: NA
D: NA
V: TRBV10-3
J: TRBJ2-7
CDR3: CAISDPLRPIEQYF
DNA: TGTGCCATCAGTGACCCCCTCAGACCAATTGAGCAGTACTTC

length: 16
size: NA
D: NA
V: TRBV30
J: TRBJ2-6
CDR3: CAWSEPQGNGANVLTF
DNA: TGTGCCTGGAGTGAGCCACAGGGAAATGGGGCCAACGTCCTGACTTTC

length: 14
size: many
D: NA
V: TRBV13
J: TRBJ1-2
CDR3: CASSSPKANYGYTF
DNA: TGTGCCAGCAGCTCCCCAAAAGCTAACTATGGCTACACCTTC

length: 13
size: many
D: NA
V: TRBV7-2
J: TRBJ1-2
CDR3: CASSLGGGSGYTF
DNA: TGTGCCAGCAGCTTAGGGGGAGGAAGTGGCTACACCTTC

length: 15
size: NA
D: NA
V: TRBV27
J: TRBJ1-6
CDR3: CASSLTRSYNSPLHF
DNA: TGTGCCAGCAGTTTAACCCGAAGCTACAATTCACCCCTCCACTTT

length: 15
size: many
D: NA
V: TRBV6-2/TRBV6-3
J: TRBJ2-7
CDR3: CASNFRGLILYEQYF
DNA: TGTGCCAGCAACTTTAGGGGCCTCATTTTGTACGAGCAGTACTTC

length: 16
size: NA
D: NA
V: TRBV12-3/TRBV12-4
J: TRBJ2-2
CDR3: CASRPGDIANTGELFF
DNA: TGTGCCAGCAGACCGGGGGACATAGCGAACACCGGGGAGCTGTTTTTT

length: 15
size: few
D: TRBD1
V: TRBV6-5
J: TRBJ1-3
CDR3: CASSMGQEPGNTIYF
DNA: TGTGCCAGCAGTATGGGACAGGAACCTGGAAACACCATATATTTT

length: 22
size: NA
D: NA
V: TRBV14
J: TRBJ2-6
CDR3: CASSQLMRISPESFSGANVLTF
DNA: TGTGCCAGCAGCCAACTTATGAGAATCAGTCCAGAATCCTTCTCTGGGGCCAACGTCCTGACTTTC